The clone carrying this T cell receptor (beta chain) was seen a few times. Its antigen is still unknown. Investigators isolated RNA and reverse transcribed it into cDNA to act as the sequencing template. Here immunoSEQ multiplex PCR was the method, and the copy in TCRdb shows in-frame clones only, minus some. The sample holds 160,000 or so clones; roughly 50% are singletons and the top ten take around 16%. This sample was taken from a study of CD8+ T cells in alopecia areata. Background on the study: Treated patients took oral tofacitinib at 5 to 10 mg twice daily. Whole-study findings and limits: An increase in clonality over normal scalp was evident in lesional scalp, especially alopecia totalis/universalis. How baseline CD8+ expansion relates to response remains uncertain (there was one nonresponder).

Sample treatment: oral pan-JAK inhibitor, 5-10 mg twice daily. The source of this sequence is a human donor with alopecia areata. Source: CD4+ T cells sorted from blood, taken at approximately week 61, from a patient treated with tofacitinib.

CDR3 amino acids: CSAESQGAPGNTIYF. CDR3 sequence (DNA): TGCAGCGCCGAGAGCCAGGGGGCCCCTGGAAACACCATATATTTT. The rearrangement links TRBV29-1 to TRBJ1-3; 8 bases line up with TRBD1. V lost 7 bases, J lost 2 bases, and 10 bases stayed unmatched. The CDR3 sequence is 15 residues long. Germline V gene data show CDR1 as SQVTM and CDR2 as ANQGSEA.